This T cell receptor beta chain appears in the sequencing data of a study of blood T cell repertoires in COVID-19. Looking at the study overall: The samples span acute and convalescent COVID-19 from the United States, Italy and Spain. Nucleic acid was either cDNA or gDNA, and it came from T cells, B-cell-depleted T cells, or PBMCs.

In the original workflow: Reference gene primers were amplified, and this amplification served to estimate nucleated cell counts. Assay: immunoSEQ multiplex PCR; the TCRdb copy retains only in-frame clones and omits some. Clonal size and the V and J genes are those of that table, whereas D and trimming came from the DNA. The sample has under 100,000 clones, 80% to 95% seen once; the top ten hold roughly 5.9%. The CDR3 sequence is 16 residues long. Germline CDR1 reads SEHNR; CDR2 reads FQNEAQ (reference sequence). Trimming took 1 base from V and 0 from J, leaving 9 bases between them. V gene TRBV7-9 combines with J gene TRBJ2-2; D ambiguous. This sequence was found in a woman aged 55 to 70 with active COVID-19. Material for sequencing was peripheral blood. The CDR3 loop reads CASSLVAVTNTGELFF. CDR3 coding DNA: TGTGCCAGCAGCTTAGTAGCCGTAACGAACACCGGGGAGCTGTTTTTT.